There are a few counts of the clone carrying this T cell receptor (beta chain). Its target is unknown. Sequencing used cDNA as its template, made by extracting RNA and reverse transcribing it. TCRdb's table, derived via immunoSEQ multiplex PCR, lists solely in-frame clones and lacks some. Among 150,000 to 250,000 clones, 58% were seen once, and the ten largest hold 5.5%. The entry originates in a study of CD8+ T cells in alopecia areata. Points from the study as a whole: In scalp and blood, many expanded lesional clones persisted during tofacitinib. Lesional scalp exceeded normal scalp in clonality, especially in alopecia totalis/universalis.

The germline V gene has CDR1 SQVTM and CDR2 ANQGSEA. The CDR3 covers 12 residues. Trimming shortened V by 8 bases and J by 0 bases, and 10 bases separated the two germline ends. Stated treatment: oral pan-JAK inhibitor, 5-10 mg twice daily. Separation by sorting yielded CD4+ and CD8+ T cells from PBMCs. The chain is built from TRBV29-1 and TRBJ1-1; D is undetermined. Here the sequenced sample was CD4+ T cells sorted from blood, taken at week 24, from a patient treated with tofacitinib. The source of this sequence is a human donor with alopecia areata. CDR3 nucleotides: TGCAGCTCCCACGAGTTGAACACTGAAGCTTTCTTT. It is translated as CSSHELNTEAFF.